The rows below give T cell receptor beta chains drawn from one sample of a study of T cell changes during pregnancy in multiple sclerosis. The protocol was immunoSEQ multiplex PCR, while the TCRdb copy is restricted to in-frame clones and leaves out a portion. The sample includes 40,000 or so clones, about 90% of them seen just once. The specimen comprised CD4+ T cells from peripheral blood mononuclear cells, sampled before pregnancy. All receptors derive from a female donor with multiple sclerosis, enrolled in a pregnancy study. Each CDR3 is given with its conserved first and last residue. A D gene is named only where the DNA matches it firmly. Rows give clone size only sometimes, using once, few, many, or a class for an expanded clone.

D gene	V gene	J gene	clone size	CDR3 DNA	CDR3 protein
TRBD1	TRBV5-4	TRBJ1-2	-	TGTGCCAGCGGATCCACAGGGGGCGGCTATGGCTACACCTTC	CASGSTGGGYGYTF
-	TRBV7-9	TRBJ1-1	-	TGTGCCAGCAGCCCATACTTGAACACTGAAGCTTTCTTT	CASSPYLNTEAFF
-	TRBV4-3	TRBJ1-5	-	TGCGCCAGCAGCCAAGATTTTAATCTAGGTTATCAGCCCCAGCATTTT	CASSQDFNLGYQPQHF
-	TRBV5-1	TRBJ1-2	-	TGCGCCAGCAGAGGCCTGATTGGGGCATCCTATGGCTACACCTTC	CASRGLIGASYGYTF
TRBD2	TRBV4-1	TRBJ2-2	-	TGCGCCAGCAGCCACCGGACTAGCGGTCGTTCGAACACCGGGGAGCTGTTTTTT	CASSHRTSGRSNTGELFF
TRBD1	TRBV5-1	TRBJ1-4	-	TGCGCCAGCAGCTTGGGTCCGCCGGGACAGGGGGCAGCTAATGAAAAACTGTTTTTT	CASSLGPPGQGAANEKLFF
-	TRBV20-1	TRBJ2-7	once	TGCAGTGTAGGAGAGAGTGAGCAGTACTTC	CSVGESEQYF
TRBD1	TRBV7-8	TRBJ1-2	once	TGTGCCAGCAGACTAACAGGGGGCTCACCGGCTAACTATGGCTACACCTTC	CASRLTGGSPANYGYTF
-	TRBV10-3	TRBJ2-5	-	TGTGCCATCAGTGAGTCGACTGCGAGGGAGACCCAGTACTTC	CAISESTARETQYF
-	TRBV28	TRBJ1-2	-	TGTGCCAGCAGTTTAATTCGGGGGGCCGGCAGCTATGGCTACACCTTC	CASSLIRGAGSYGYTF
-	TRBV5-3	TRBJ1-4	once	TGTGCCAGAAGCTTGGTCCCGGCTAATGAAAAACTGTTTTTT	CARSLVPANEKLFF
TRBD1	TRBV2	TRBJ2-1	-	TGTGCCAGCAGTTACAGGGGGCTCGATGAGCAGTTCTTC	CASSYRGLDEQFF
TRBD1	TRBV27	TRBJ1-4	-	TGTGCCAGCAGCCCCAATATACAGGGGATGCTGTTTTTT	CASSPNIQGMLFF
-	TRBV7-3	TRBJ1-2	-	TGTGCCAGCAGCTTAACAGGGGGGGGGAGCTATGGCTACACCTTC	CASSLTGGGSYGYTF
-	TRBV7-3	TRBJ2-2	-	TGTGCCAGCAGCTTAGACTGGTTGACCGGGGAGCTGTTTTTT	CASSLDWLTGELFF
TRBD1	TRBV6-4	TRBJ2-1	once	TGTGCCAGCGGTGGAACCGGGGACAGGGTATTTGATGAGCAGTTCTTC	CASGGTGDRVFDEQFF
-	TRBV27	TRBJ2-7	-	TGTGCCAGCAGGTCGTCAGGGGCTAAACACGAGCAGTACTTC	CASRSSGAKHEQYF
TRBD2	TRBV4-3	TRBJ2-5	-	TGCGCCAGCAGCCAAGATTTTTTCTCCGGACTAGCGCAAGAGACCCAGTACTTC	CASSQDFFSGLAQETQYF
-	TRBV9	TRBJ2-2	-	TGTGCCAGCAGCGTTCAGGAGGGGATCACCGGGGAGCTGTTTTTT	CASSVQEGITGELFF
TRBD2	TRBV7-2	TRBJ2-1	-	TGTGCCAGCAGCTGGCGTAGTGGGACTAGCGGGGGGGAGCAGTTCTTC	CASSWRSGTSGGEQFF
-	TRBV18	TRBJ1-3	-	TGTGCCAGCTCACGGGGCCAGCTGGGAAACACCATATATTTT	CASSRGQLGNTIYF
TRBD1	TRBV18	TRBJ2-2	-	TGTGCCAGCTCGCAACAGGGGACGAGGGCCGGGGAGCTGTTTTTT	CASSQQGTRAGELFF
-	TRBV18	TRBJ2-1	-	TGTGCCAGCTCAGGCGGGGACAGCTACAATGAGCAGTTCTTC	CASSGGDSYNEQFF
-	TRBV20-1	TRBJ2-1	-	TGCAGTGCTAACAGCCACAATGAGCAGTTCTTC	CSANSHNEQFF
-	TRBV19	TRBJ2-1	-	TGTGCCAGTCTCTCGAGGGAGGAAGAGCAGTTCTTC	CASLSREEEQFF
TRBD1	TRBV5-1	TRBJ2-7	-	TGCGCCAGCAGCTTGTTTGACAGGGGCCTCTCCTACGAGCAGTACTTC	CASSLFDRGLSYEQYF
-	TRBV28	TRBJ1-5	few	TGTGCCAGCACCTCGGGGGACGAGCCCCAGCATTTT	CASTSGDEPQHF
TRBD2	TRBV7-7	TRBJ2-5	-	TGTGCTAGCAGCTTAGGGTTGCGCGGGGGGACCCCAGAGACCCAGTACTTC	CASSLGLRGGTPETQYF
TRBD2	TRBV7-3	TRBJ2-1	-	TGTGCCAGCAGCTTGCCCGGGACCGGGAGGAATGAGCAGTTCTTC	CASSLPGTGRNEQFF
-	TRBV7-3	TRBJ2-1	-	TGTGCCAGCAGCTCTTCCGGGGGAACCTACAATGAGCAGTTCTTC	CASSSSGGTYNEQFF
TRBD1	TRBV5-1	TRBJ1-5	-	TGCGCCAGCAGCTTACAGGGGGCTGGCAATCAGCCCCAGCATTTT	CASSLQGAGNQPQHF
-	TRBV7-2	TRBJ1-2	-	TGTGCCAGCAGCCCCCGGGGGGGCTTTGGCTACACCTTC	CASSPRGGFGYTF
-	TRBV7-9	TRBJ1-2	-	TGTGCCAGCAGCTTACCCCGGGACACCTCCGACTATGGCTACACCTTC	CASSLPRDTSDYGYTF
-	TRBV18	TRBJ1-5	-	TGTGCCAGCTCACCGGGGCTTATTAGCAATCAGCCCCAGCATTTT	CASSPGLISNQPQHF
-	TRBV2	TRBJ1-1	-	TGTGCCAGCAGTTTTCAGGGTATCGTCACTGAAGCTTTCTTT	CASSFQGIVTEAFF
-	TRBV7-3	TRBJ2-3	-	TGTGCCAGCAGCTCACAGGGCACAGATACGCAGTATTTT	CASSSQGTDTQYF
-	TRBV12-5	TRBJ1-1	once	TGTGCTAGTGGTTTGGGTAGGGGCACTGAAGCTTTCTTT	CASGLGRGTEAFF
-	TRBV5-1	TRBJ2-5	-	TGCGCCAGCAGCTTGGGAGATTGGAGAGAGACCCAGTACTTC	CASSLGDWRETQYF
TRBD2	TRBV25-1	TRBJ2-5	-	TGTGCCAGCAGTGAAGGCTTGGGGGGGGAGACCCAGTACTTC	CASSEGLGGETQYF
TRBD2	TRBV9	TRBJ2-3	-	TGTGCCAGCAGCTCCTTTGGGAGCGGGGGGGCCGGGGATACGCAGTATTTT	CASSSFGSGGAGDTQYF
TRBD2	TRBV7-3	TRBJ2-3	once	TGTGCCAGCAGCTTAAGGCGGGGGGGGGAAGATACGCAGTATTTT	CASSLRRGGEDTQYF
TRBD1	TRBV19	TRBJ1-1	once	TGTGCCACCCACCAGGGGGGCGATGTCTTT	CATHQGGDVF
-	TRBV7-3	TRBJ2-1	-	TGTGCCAGCAGCCCCCGGGGTAGGGCGAGCTCCTACAATGAGCAGTTCTTC	CASSPRGRASSYNEQFF
TRBD1	TRBV9	TRBJ2-1	-	TGTGCCAGCAGCGTAGGGGGCAGGGGGCGATTAAATGAGCAGTTCTTC	CASSVGGRGRLNEQFF
TRBD1	TRBV7-9	TRBJ2-3	-	TGTGCCAGCAGCTTACTGAGGACAGGGTGGGCAGATACGCAGTATTTT	CASSLLRTGWADTQYF
-	TRBV5-1	TRBJ1-4	-	TGCGCCAGCAGCTTGGACTCGCTGAGGGAAAAACTGTTTTTT	CASSLDSLREKLFF
-	TRBV6-5	TRBJ2-3	once	TGTGCCAGCAGTCCGACGCTAGCGTTGGATACGCAGTATTTT	CASSPTLALDTQYF
-	TRBV7-2	TRBJ2-2	-	TGTGCCAGCAGCTTAAGTTTCTATGCCGGGGAGCTGTTTTTT	CASSLSFYAGELFF
TRBD1	TRBV2	TRBJ2-5	-	TGTGCCAGCAGTGGCGACAGGGTGGGAGAGACCCAGTACTTC	CASSGDRVGETQYF
-	TRBV6-6	TRBJ1-6	-	TGTGCCAGCAATAGACGGGACACCTTTAATTCACCCCTCCACTTT	CASNRRDTFNSPLHF
-	TRBV28	TRBJ1-1	-	TGTGCCAGCAGCTCCCCGGGTACGGTTAACACTGAAGCTTTCTTT	CASSSPGTVNTEAFF
-	TRBV2	TRBJ2-3	-	TGTGCCAGCAGTGCCCTGGATACGCAGTATTTT	CASSALDTQYF
-	TRBV7-8	TRBJ1-1	-	TGTGCCAGCAGCTTACGGACAGAGGGTTATGGAGCTTTCTTT	CASSLRTEGYGAFF
-	TRBV19	TRBJ1-5	few	TGTGCCAGTACCGTCGGTCCTCAGCCCCAGCATTTT	CASTVGPQPQHF